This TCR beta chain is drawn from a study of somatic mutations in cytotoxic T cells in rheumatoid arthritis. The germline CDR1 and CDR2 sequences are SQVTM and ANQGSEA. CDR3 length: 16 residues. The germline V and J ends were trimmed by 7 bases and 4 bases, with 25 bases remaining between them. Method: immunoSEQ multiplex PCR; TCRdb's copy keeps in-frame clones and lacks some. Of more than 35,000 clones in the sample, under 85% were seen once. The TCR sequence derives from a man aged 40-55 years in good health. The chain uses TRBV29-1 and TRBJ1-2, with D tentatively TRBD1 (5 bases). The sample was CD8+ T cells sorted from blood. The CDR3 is CSADALGAAEGYGYTF. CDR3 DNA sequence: TGCAGCGCTGATGCCCTCGGGGCAGCTGAGGGCTATGGCTACACCTTC.